The T cell receptor beta chain under discussion was sequenced for a study of T cell clones after liver transplantation. The overall study: Immunosuppression withdrawal was tried within 2 years after liver transplantation in this trial.

Generated by immunoSEQ multiplex PCR, the TCRdb table keeps only in-frame clones and is missing some. This table has 8,500 to 10,000 clones, about 72% appearing once. This CDR3 is 14 amino acids long. V was pared by 5 bases and J by 0 bases, with 10 bases between. Per the germline V gene, CDR1 is SGHDN and CDR2 is FVKESK. The material was CD8+ T cells from blood, obtained at the approximately 15-month timepoint. The chain is built from TRBV14 and TRBJ1-1, with D perhaps TRBD1 (5 bases). This TCR came from a human patient who received a liver transplant. Some T cells may possibly be graft donor cells. The CDR3 is CASSDQGLNTEAFF. DNA for the CDR3: TGTGCCAGCAGCGACCAGGGTTTGAACACTGAAGCTTTCTTT. The variable domain in full, with the rest retrieved from reference TRBV14 and TRBJ1-1, is EAGVTQFPSHSVIEKGQTVTLRCDPISGHDNLYWYRRVMGKEIKFLLHFVKESKQDESGMPNNRFLAERTGGTYSTLKVQPAELEDSGVYFCASSDQGLNTEAFFGQGTRLTVV.